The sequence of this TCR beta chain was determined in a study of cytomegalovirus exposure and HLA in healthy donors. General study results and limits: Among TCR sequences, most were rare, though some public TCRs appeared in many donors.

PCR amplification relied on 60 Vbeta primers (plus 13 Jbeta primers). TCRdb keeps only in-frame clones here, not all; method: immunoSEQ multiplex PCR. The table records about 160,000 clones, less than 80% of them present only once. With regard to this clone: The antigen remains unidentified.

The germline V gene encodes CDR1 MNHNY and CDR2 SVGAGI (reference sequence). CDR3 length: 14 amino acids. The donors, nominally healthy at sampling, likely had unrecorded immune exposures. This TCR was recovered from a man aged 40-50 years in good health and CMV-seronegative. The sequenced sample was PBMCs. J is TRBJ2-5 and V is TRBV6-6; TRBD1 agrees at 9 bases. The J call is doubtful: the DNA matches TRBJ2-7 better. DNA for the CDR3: TGTGCCAGCAGGCAGACAGGGGGAGCCTACGAGCAGTACTTC. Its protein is CASRQTGGAYEQYF.